One TCR beta chain is described in this entry. The entry originates in a study of blood T cell repertoires in COVID-19. Study in general: Recovered status applied to Cohort 3 donors who had two consecutive negative PCRs. It also applied to those with clearance or with symptom resolution.

Those who participated ranged in age from roughly 18 to 90 years and resided in approximately 23 US areas. The CDR3 covers 11 residues. V lost 5 bases and J lost 9, with 9 bases in between. The V gene's germline CDR1 is SGHNT and CDR2 YYREEE (reference sequence). Profiling relied on immunoSEQ multiplex PCR, and the TCRdb table lists in-frame clones only, not all of them. The sample has under 400,000 clones; roughly 86% are singletons. Sequenced input: PBMCs or T cells enriched from blood (not recorded which). The TCR originated in a middle-aged man in a cohort exposed to, infected with or recovered from COVID-19 (not recorded which). The chain carries TRBV5-4 and TRBJ2-1; D is undetermined. As DNA, the CDR3 is TGTGCCAGCAGTTTAGGCGGTGAGCAGTTCTTC. Translated: CASSLGGEQFF. Complete variable domain (other parts from reference TRBV5-4 and TRBJ2-1): ETGVTQSPTHLIKTRGQQVTLRCSSQSGHNTVSWYQQALGQGPQFIFQYYREEENGRGNFPPRFSGLQFPNYSSELNVNALELDDSALYLCASSLGGEQFFGPGTRLTVL.